The clone carrying this TCR beta chain has more than one count but fewer than ten. Its matching antigen is unknown. This entry belongs to a study of vaccination and CD4 T cells after COVID-19. The germline CDR1 and CDR2 sequences are DFQATT and SNEGSKA (reference sequence). The length of the CDR3 is 13 residues. Trimming shortened V by 3 bases and J by 4 bases, and 12 bases separated the two germline ends. An Oncomine TCR Beta short-read assay was used to sequence the DNA from cultured CD4+ T cells. One entry per CDR3 protein results from TCRdb running MiXCR on the PCR reads. The repertoire holds around 15,000 distinct CDR3 sequences, with approximately 50% as singletons. Time point defined: late sampling 161 to 241 days after vaccination in a few convalescent patients. The treatment here: approximately nine-day PBMC culture with coronavirus spike peptide pools or control peptides (ViraFEST assay). Per-well cultures of approximately 2.1 million PBMCs received about 10 IU/ml IL-2 and about 9.6 ug/ml peptide pools.

The clonotype comes from a human donor who had recovered from COVID-19. The chain couples TRBV20-1 to TRBJ1-2, with no clear D. Source: CD4+ T cells from blood, cultured in vitro, taken about 7 months after SARS-CoV-2 vaccination. As DNA, the CDR3 is TGCAGTGCTAGCCCCACCCGGGGCTATGGCTACACCTTC. Translated, it gives CSASPTRGYGYTF.